The 18 T cell receptor beta chains listed next were all sequenced from one sample in a study of blood T cell repertoires in COVID-19. TCRdb keeps only in-frame clones here, not all; method: immunoSEQ multiplex PCR. The sample holds tens of thousands of clones; approximately 86% are singletons and the top ten take roughly 14%. The sample comprised peripheral blood. Source of these receptors: a human donor in a cohort sampled during active COVID-19.

The V and J genes are TRBV19 and TRBJ2-3; 7 bases are shared with TRBD1. The ends lost 5 bases at V and 1 base at J; junction bases unmatched: 6. The CDR3 is 15 residues long. Germline lookup yields CDR1 LNHDA and CDR2 SQIVND (reference sequence). CDR3 protein: CASSFRDRRTDTQYF. The CDR3 bases are TGTGCCAGTAGTTTCCGGGACAGACGCACAGATACGCAGTATTTT.

V and J are TRBV11-2 and TRBJ2-1; 10 bases map to TRBD2. Per the germline V gene, CDR1 is SGHAT and CDR2 is FQNNGV. The CDR3 contains 15 residues. The junction had 5 bases not matched to a gene; V was cut back by 2 bases and J by 7 bases. CDR3 in DNA: TGTGCCAGCAGCTTATCCCTAGCGGGAGTGAATGAGCAGTTCTTC. Translating gives CASSLSLAGVNEQFF.

The chain uses TRBV19 and TRBJ2-1; 7 bases map to TRBD2. The CDR3 is made up of 15 amino acids. The trim removed 3 bases at V and 2 bases at J, leaving 4 bases unmatched. Looked up from germline, CDR1 is LNHDA and CDR2 is SQIVND (reference sequence). This chain's CDR3 is CASSIAGVPYNEQFF. For the CDR3, the DNA is TGTGCCAGTAGTATTGCGGGGGTCCCCTACAATGAGCAGTTCTTC.

The chain uses TRBV11-2 and TRBJ2-3; no reliable D call. This CDR3 has 15 amino acids. The V and J ends lost 8 bases and 1 base respectively, with 16 bases between them. The germline gives CDR1 SGHAT, CDR2 FQNNGV. In nucleotides, the CDR3 is TGTGCCAGCGCCATTTCTCCTAAAGGCACAGATACGCAGTATTTT. Encoded protein: CASAISPKGTDTQYF. The variable domain in full, with the rest retrieved from reference TRBV11-2 and TRBJ2-3, is EAGVAQSPRYKIIEKRQSVAFWCNPISGHATLYWYQQILGQGPKLLIQFQNNGVVDDSQLPKDRFSAERLKGVDSTLKIQPAKLEDSAVYLCASAISPKGTDTQYFGPGTRLTVL.

The rearrangement links TRBV11-2 to TRBJ1-3, with 7 bases identical to TRBD1. The CDR3 loop spans 16 amino acids. The V gene end was trimmed by 5 bases and the J gene end by 0 bases; junction bases not matched to a gene: 7. Germline V CDR1 and CDR2: SGHAT, FQNNGV. DNA for the CDR3: TGTGCCAGCAGCCCAACGACAGGGCACTCTGGAAACACCATATATTTT. This encodes CASSPTTGHSGNTIYF.

This clone showed up just once. The chain carries TRBV19 and TRBJ2-2; no definite D call. Germline assignment: CDR1 LNHDA and CDR2 SQIVND (reference sequence). The germline V and J ends were trimmed by 5 bases and 4 bases, with 5 bases remaining between them. This CDR3 is built from 12 residues. CDR3 region: CASSYTTGELFF. The CDR3 DNA follows: TGTGCCAGTAGTTACACCACCGGGGAGCTGTTTTTT. The full variable domain, rest sourced from reference TRBV19 and TRBJ2-2, is DGGITQSPKYLFRKEGQNVTLSCEQNLNHDAMYWYRQDPGQGLRLIYYSQIVNDFQKGDIAEGYSVSREKKESFPLTVTSAQKNPTAFYLCASSYTTGELFFGEGSRLTVL.

The rearrangement uses TRBV3-1 (or the pseudogene TRBV3-2) and TRBJ1-3, with D hard to call. Germline CDR1 reads LGHDT; CDR2 reads YNNKEL (reference sequence). Trimming removed 3 bases at V and 4 bases at J, with 10 bases between. CDR3 length: 14 amino acids. The CDR3 DNA is TGTGCCAGCAGCCATGTGATCGAGGGAAACACCATATATTTT. This translates into CASSHVIEGNTIYF.

This chain links TRBV7-9 with TRBJ2-6; no clear D gene. The germline CDR1 and CDR2 sequences are SEHNR and FQNEAQ (reference sequence). Trimming removed 5 bases at V and 2 bases at J, with 13 bases between. The CDR3 is 16 residues long. This CDR3 is CASSLHSPPGANVLTF. The CDR3, as DNA: TGTGCCAGCAGCCTCCACTCCCCCCCTGGGGCCAACGTCCTGACTTTC.

This rearrangement joins TRBV29-1 to TRBJ1-2; no firm D call. CDR1 and CDR2 (germline): SQVTM, ANQGSEA. The V end lost 3 bases, the J end lost 3 bases, and 11 bases lay between the germline ends. The CDR3 covers 13 residues. The CDR3 loop is CSVDAGKYYGYTF. In DNA, the CDR3 is TGCAGCGTTGATGCGGGAAAGTACTATGGCTACACCTTC.

This sequence joins TRBV5-5 and TRBJ2-1; 10 bases are a match to TRBD2. CDR3 length: 14 amino acids. With 3 bases clipped from V and 8 bases from J, the junction kept 5 bases outside the gene matches. The germline gives CDR1 SGHKS, CDR2 YYEKEE (reference sequence). The CDR3 DNA sequence: TGTGCCAGCAGCTCTCTAGCGGGGGAGGATGAGCAGTTCTTC. Protein product: CASSSLAGEDEQFF. Drawing the rest from reference TRBV5-5 and TRBJ2-1, the complete variable domain is DAGVTQSPTHLIKTRGQQVTLRCSPISGHKSVSWYQQVLGQGPQFIFQYYEKEERGRGNFPDRFSARQFPNYSSELNVNALLLGDSALYLCASSSLAGEDEQFFGPGTRLTVL.

The chain has TRBV19 and TRBJ1-1; TRBD1 agrees at 8 bases. The CDR3 sequence is 15 residues long. CDR1 and CDR2 from the germline V gene are LNHDA and SQIVND (reference sequence). The ends lost 3 bases at V and 1 base at J; junction bases unmatched: 4. In DNA form, the CDR3 reads TGTGCCAGTAGTATGTTGGGGACAGGGAACACTGAAGCTTTCTTT. Its protein product is CASSMLGTGNTEAFF.

The CDR3 loop is CASSRARQGSTDTQYF. DNA for the CDR3: TGCGCCAGCAGCCGTGCCCGACAGGGGAGCACAGATACGCAGTATTTT. The J gene is TRBJ2-3, the V gene TRBV5-1; 8 nucleotides match TRBD1. Germline trimming cut 4 bases from V and 0 bases from J; bases unmatched to any gene: 7. The CDR3 is 16 amino acids. Germline V gene data show CDR1 as SGHRS and CDR2 as YFSETQ.

About this clone: A read error may produce the germline difference seen at one junction end. V and J are TRBV6-5 and TRBJ1-2; 9 bases fit TRBD1. This CDR3 has 14 residues. Germline assignment: CDR1 MNHEY and CDR2 SVGAGI. The CDR3, as DNA: TGTGCCAGCAGTTACTCTCGGACAGGGGCCCTTACTCACTTC. Amino acids: CASSYSRTGALTHF.

The rearrangement links TRBV30 to TRBJ2-7, with TRBD2 as a possible D gene (6 bases). V dropped 5 bases and J dropped 1 base, with 12 bases sitting between them. CDR1 is GTSNPN, CDR2 SVGIG, per germline (reference sequence). The CDR3 covers 13 residues. The CDR3 region has the DNA TGTGCCTGGGGGCGCGGGGTTTCCTACGAGCAGTACTTC. Residues: CAWGRGVSYEQYF.

The chain employs TRBV4-2 and TRBJ1-6; the match to TRBD1 covers 9 bases. Germline V gene lookup returns CDR1 LGHNA and CDR2 YNFKEQ. V lost 4 bases to trimming and J lost 1 base; unmatched junction nucleotides: 5. This CDR3 is built from 17 residues. The CDR3 spells CASSLSGTGSYNSPLHF. The CDR3, as DNA: TGTGCCAGCAGCCTATCCGGGACAGGGTCCTATAATTCACCCCTCCACTTT.

The gene calls are TRBV6-2 or TRBV6-3 and TRBJ1-5; D perhaps matches TRBD1 (6 bases). CDR3 length equals 14 residues. V lost 5 bases and J lost 2, with 10 bases in between. CDR1 and CDR2 from the germline V gene are MNHEY and SVGEGT. CDR3 coding DNA: TGTGCCAGCAGTCCCCGACAGGGCAATCAGCCCCAGCATTTT. Translation: CASSPRQGNQPQHF.

CDR3: CASRSNRVTNEKLFF. The CDR3 DNA reads TGTGCCAGCAGGTCAAACAGGGTAACTAATGAAAAACTGTTTTTT. J is TRBJ1-4 and V is TRBV28; D possibly corresponds to TRBD1 (6 bases). With 6 bases removed from V and 1 base from J, the gap between germline ends came to 12 bases. Germline CDR1 MDHEN, CDR2 SYDVKM. This CDR3 is built from 15 residues.

The J gene is TRBJ2-7, the V gene TRBV4-1; tentatively, D is TRBD2 (5 bases). V was clipped by 3 bases and J by 2 bases, with 14 bases between them. The CDR3 has 15 amino acids. Germline CDR1 MGHRA, CDR2 YSYEKL. The CDR3 region is CASSHGPSRAYEQYF. In nucleotides, the CDR3 is TGCGCCAGCAGCCATGGTCCTTCGAGGGCCTACGAGCAGTACTTC.